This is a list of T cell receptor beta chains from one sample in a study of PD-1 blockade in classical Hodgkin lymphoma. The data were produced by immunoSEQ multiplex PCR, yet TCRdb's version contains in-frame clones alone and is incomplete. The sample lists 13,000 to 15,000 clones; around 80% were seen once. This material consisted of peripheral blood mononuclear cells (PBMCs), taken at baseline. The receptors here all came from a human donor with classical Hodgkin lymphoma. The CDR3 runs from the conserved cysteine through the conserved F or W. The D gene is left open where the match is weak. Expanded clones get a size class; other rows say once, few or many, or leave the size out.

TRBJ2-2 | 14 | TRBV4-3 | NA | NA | CASSQDPFTGELFF | TGCGCCAGCAGCCAGGACCCATTTACCGGGGAGCTGTTTTTT
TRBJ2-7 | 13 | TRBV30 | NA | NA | CAWNLLQGGEQYF | TGTGCCTGGAACCTACTACAGGGTGGCGAGCAGTACTTC
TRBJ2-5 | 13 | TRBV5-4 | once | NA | CASSQDSSGTQYF | TGTGCCAGCAGTCAGGACTCTTCTGGGACCCAGTACTTC
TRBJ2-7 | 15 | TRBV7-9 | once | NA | CASSSSRQGSYEQYF | TGTGCCAGCAGTTCCTCAAGGCAGGGGAGCTACGAGCAGTACTTC
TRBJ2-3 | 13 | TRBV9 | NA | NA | CASSVNIGDTQYF | TGTGCCAGCAGCGTAAATATCGGCGATACGCAGTATTTT
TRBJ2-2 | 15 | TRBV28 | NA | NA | CASSLGRGPTGELFF | TGTGCCAGCAGTTTAGGGCGAGGTCCCACCGGGGAGCTGTTTTTT
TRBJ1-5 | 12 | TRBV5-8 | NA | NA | CASSLGAGIEHF | TGTGCCAGCAGCTTGGGGGCAGGGATTGAGCATTTT
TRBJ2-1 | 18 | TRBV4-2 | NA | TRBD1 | CASSQRPRQGSAYNEQFF | TGTGCCAGCAGCCAAAGACCACGACAGGGTAGCGCCTACAATGAGCAGTTCTTC
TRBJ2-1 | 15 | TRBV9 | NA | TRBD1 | CASSRTGGPYNEQFF | TGTGCCAGCAGCCGGACAGGGGGCCCCTACAATGAGCAGTTCTTC
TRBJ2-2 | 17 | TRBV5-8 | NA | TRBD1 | CASGRTSGTGSAGELFF | TGTGCCAGCGGCCGAACATCCGGGACAGGGAGCGCCGGGGAGCTGTTTTTT
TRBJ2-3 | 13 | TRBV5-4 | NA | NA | CASSFRGTDTQYF | TGTGCCAGCAGCTTTAGAGGCACAGATACGCAGTATTTT
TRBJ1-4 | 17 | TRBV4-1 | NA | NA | CASSQVRRGTANEKLFF | TGCGCCAGCAGCCAAGTAAGACGCGGGACGGCTAATGAAAAACTGTTTTTT
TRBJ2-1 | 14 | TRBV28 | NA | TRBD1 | CASSWAARGHEQFF | TGTGCCAGCAGTTGGGCCGCCAGGGGGCATGAGCAGTTCTTC
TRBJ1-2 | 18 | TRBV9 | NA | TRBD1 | CASSVVGRRDRGESGYTF | TGTGCCAGCAGCGTAGTAGGGAGGAGGGACAGGGGAGAAAGTGGCTACACCTTC
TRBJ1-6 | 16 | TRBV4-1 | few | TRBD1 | CASSQLPGQVNSPLHF | TGCGCCAGCAGCCAGTTACCGGGACAGGTTAATTCACCCCTCCACTTT
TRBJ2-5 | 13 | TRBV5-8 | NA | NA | CASMLLNGETQYF | TGTGCCAGCATGCTCTTGAATGGAGAGACCCAGTACTTC
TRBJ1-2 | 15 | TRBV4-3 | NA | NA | CASSRATAPIYGYTF | TGCGCCAGCAGCCGGGCGACAGCGCCAATTTATGGCTACACCTTC
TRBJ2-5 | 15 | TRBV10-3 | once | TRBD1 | CAISGNGTAQETQYF | TGTGCCATCAGTGGAAACGGGACAGCCCAAGAGACCCAGTACTTC
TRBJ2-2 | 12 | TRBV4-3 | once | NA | CASSQVAGELFF | TGCGCCAGCAGCCAAGTGGCCGGGGAGCTGTTTTTT
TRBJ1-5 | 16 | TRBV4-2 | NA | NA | CASSQLPGDSNQPQHF | TGTGCCAGCAGCCAACTCCCGGGTGATAGCAATCAGCCCCAGCATTTT
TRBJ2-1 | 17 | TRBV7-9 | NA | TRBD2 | CASSLGNILAGADEQFF | TGTGCCAGCAGCTTAGGGAATATCCTAGCGGGAGCCGATGAGCAGTTCTTC
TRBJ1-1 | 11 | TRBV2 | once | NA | CASRENTEAFF | TGTGCCAGCAGGGAGAACACTGAAGCTTTCTTT
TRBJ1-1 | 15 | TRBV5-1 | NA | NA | CASSPGLGGNTEAFF | TGCGCCAGCAGCCCAGGGCTGGGGGGGAACACTGAAGCTTTCTTT
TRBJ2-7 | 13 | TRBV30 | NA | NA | CAWSRSSSYEQYF | TGTGCCTGGAGTCGGAGTTCCTCCTACGAGCAGTACTTC
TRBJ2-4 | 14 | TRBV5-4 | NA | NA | CASSSGGTKNIQYF | TGTGCCAGCAGCTCTGGGGGGACCAAAAACATTCAGTACTTC
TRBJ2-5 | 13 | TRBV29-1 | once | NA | CSVSGQARMTQYF | TGCAGCGTTTCCGGCCAGGCAAGAATGACCCAGTACTTC
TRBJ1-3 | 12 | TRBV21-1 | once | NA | CASVAVLNTIYF | TGTGCCAGCGTAGCAGTCCTAAACACCATATATTTT
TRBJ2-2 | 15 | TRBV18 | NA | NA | CASSPLPLNTGELFF | TGTGCCAGCTCACCACTCCCGCTGAACACCGGGGAGCTGTTTTTT
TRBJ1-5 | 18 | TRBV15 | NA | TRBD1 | CATSRDMGTAFRNQPQHF | TGTGCCACCAGCAGAGATATGGGGACAGCATTTCGCAATCAGCCCCAGCATTTT
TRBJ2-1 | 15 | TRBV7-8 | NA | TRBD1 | CASSLDRGAYNEQFF | TGTGCCAGCAGCTTAGACAGGGGGGCCTACAATGAGCAGTTCTTC
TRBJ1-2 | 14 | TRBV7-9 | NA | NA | CASSPPPFAYGYTF | TGTGCCAGCAGCCCCCCCCCTTTTGCCTATGGCTACACCTTC
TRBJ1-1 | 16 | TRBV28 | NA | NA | CASSLPGGGSYTEAFF | TGTGCCAGCAGTTTGCCGGGGGGAGGCTCCTACACTGAAGCTTTCTTT
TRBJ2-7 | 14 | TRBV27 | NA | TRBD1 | CASSYTGQDYEQYF | TGTGCCAGCAGCTATACGGGACAGGACTACGAGCAGTACTTC
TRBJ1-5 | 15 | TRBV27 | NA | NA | CASSLTRNSNQPQHF | TGTGCCAGCAGTTTAACTCGGAATAGCAATCAGCCCCAGCATTTT
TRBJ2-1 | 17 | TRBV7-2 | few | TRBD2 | CASSLLPASGRANEQFF | TGTGCCAGCAGCCTACTACCCGCTAGCGGGAGGGCCAATGAGCAGTTCTTC
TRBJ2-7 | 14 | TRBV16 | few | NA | CASSHYRAAYEQYF | TGTGCCAGCAGCCACTATCGAGCCGCCTACGAGCAGTACTTC
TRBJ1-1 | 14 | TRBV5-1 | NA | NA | CASSLVGGTTEAFF | TGCGCCAGCAGCTTGGTTGGGGGGACCACTGAAGCTTTCTTT
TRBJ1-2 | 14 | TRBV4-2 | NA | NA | CASSQAETGRGYTF | TGTGCCAGCAGCCAAGCCGAAACAGGGAGAGGCTACACCTTC
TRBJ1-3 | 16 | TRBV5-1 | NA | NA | CASSLGMSTSGNTIYF | TGCGCCAGCAGCTTGGGGATGTCAACATCTGGAAACACCATATATTTT
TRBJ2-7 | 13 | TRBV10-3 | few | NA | CAIKTEELYEQYF | TGTGCCATCAAAACAGAAGAGCTCTACGAGCAGTACTTC
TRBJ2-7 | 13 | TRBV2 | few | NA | CASSTGPPYEQYF | TGTGCCAGCTCCACAGGGCCCCCCTACGAGCAGTACTTC
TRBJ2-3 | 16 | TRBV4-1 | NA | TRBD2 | CASSQGLAGIADTQYF | TGCGCCAGCAGCCAAGGACTAGCGGGGATCGCGGATACGCAGTATTTT
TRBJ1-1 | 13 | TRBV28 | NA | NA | CASSFPTGTEAFF | TGTGCCAGCAGTTTCCCTACGGGGACAGAAGCTTTCTTT
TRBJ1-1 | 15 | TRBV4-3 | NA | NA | CASTRGREMNTEAFF | TGCGCCAGCACCCGGGGCAGGGAGATGAACACTGAAGCTTTCTTT
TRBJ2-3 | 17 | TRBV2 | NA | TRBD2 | CASRYGLAGPSTDTQYF | TGTGCCAGCAGATATGGACTAGCGGGCCCTAGCACAGATACGCAGTATTTT
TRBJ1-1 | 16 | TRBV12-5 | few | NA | CASGLTVGGGPTEAFF | TGTGCTAGTGGTTTGACAGTCGGAGGCGGCCCGACTGAAGCTTTCTTT
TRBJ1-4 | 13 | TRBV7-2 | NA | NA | CASSPYMEGKLFF | TGTGCCAGCAGCCCGTACATGGAAGGAAAACTGTTTTTT
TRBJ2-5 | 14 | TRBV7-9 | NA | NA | CASTVSGTKETQYF | TGTGCCAGCACCGTATCCGGGACAAAGGAGACCCAGTACTTC
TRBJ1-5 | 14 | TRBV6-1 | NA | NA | CASSDGFSNQPQHF | TGTGCCAGCAGTGACGGGTTTAGCAATCAGCCCCAGCATTTT